This T cell receptor (beta chain) came from a study of Graves' ophthalmopathy and Graves' hyperthyroidism. Findings and limits, study-wide: Blood samples also showed most expanded thyroid clonotypes exceeding 0.001 frequency.

RNA transcripts provided the template for amplifying TCR beta CDR3 regions. The workflow started with a first-round RT-PCR run with HTBI primers and then moved on to a second-round multiplex PCR. In TCRdb, the multiplex PCR reads were re-called with MiXCR into one record per CDR3 protein. The data hold roughly 1.1 million distinct CDR3 sequences, with less than 45% observed a single time. Trimming cost V 6 bases and J 5 bases; bases outside gene matches: 19. The CDR3 is made up of 18 amino acids. Establishment of the diagnosis relied upon clinical symptoms, serum thyroxine, TRAb, thyroid ultrasound and orbital computed tomography. This clonotype was recorded at least ten times. Its target is unknown.

Sequencing used peripheral blood or thyroid tissue (not recorded which). This TCR was recovered from an adult man with Graves' hyperthyroidism. The chain combines TRBV12-3 or TRBV12-4 with TRBJ2-5, with 9 bases aligning to TRBD2. The CDR3 DNA sequence: TGTGCCAGCAGCCCCGAGGCTCGCGGGAGGGTACGAGCGGAGACCCAGTACTTC. This gives the protein CASSPEARGRVRAETQYF.